This TCR beta chain derives from a study of tumor-infiltrating lymphocytes in localized non-small cell lung cancer. The germline V gene has CDR1 SEHNR and CDR2 FQNEAQ (reference sequence). V dropped 7 bases and J dropped 4 bases, with 13 bases sitting between them. The CDR3 spans 13 residues. Only in-frame clones appear in the TCRdb table, and some are missing; sequencing was by immunoSEQ multiplex PCR. The table records around 12,000 clones, 70% to 90% of them present only once. The source material was uninvolved lung tissue not adjacent to the tumor. The chain couples TRBV7-9 to TRBJ1-1; possible D gene TRBD1, 5 bases. The clonotype originates from a human donor with non-small cell lung cancer. CDR3 DNA: TGTGCCAGCACACATCGAAGGGGCACTGAAGCTTTCTTT. Its translation is CASTHRRGTEAFF.